This T cell receptor beta chain was identified in a study of T cell repertoires in cytomegalovirus infection (dated by TCRdb to the late 2010s). Regarding the research as a whole: Because public TCR beta signatures pointed to carriage of CMV infection together with the matching HLA type, the HLA type of each donor mattered for the analysis.

Sequencing relied on an Illumina HiSeq 1500. Through fastp at Q25 and MiXCR, TCRdb rebuilt clones from the public reads, retaining in-frame beta chains. One record per CDR3 amino acid sequence lists the most common genes and DNA. Counted in this sample were about 460,000 distinct CDR3 sequences; around 10% of them appeared once. The ten largest clonotypes hold 9.5% to 13% of the sample. For this clonotype: This clone's antigen is unknown. Base qualities are missing; no much larger clone stands one base away.

Sequences MNHEY (CDR1) and SVGEGT (CDR2) are obtained from the germline V gene. V is shortened by 7 bases, J by 12 bases, and the region joining them spans 19 bases. Reading from cysteine to phenylalanine, the CDR3 counts 13 amino acids. CDR3 DNA is the only sequence kept; it has 39 bases, read in frame from the first base. Results the study describes overall, beyond this receptor: Cumulative frequency of public TCR beta family members discriminated carriers of CMV infection plus the relevant HLA type in this cohort and an independent approximately 340-donor cohort. The ex vivo response was dominated by HLA-C-restricted CMV-specific TCR beta clonotypes, and the single most frequent clonotype in two of eight donors was supplied by these HLA-C-restricted clonotypes.

The sample was PBMCs. The sequence came from a human donor in good health (CMV status not recorded). Some clones in this sample may be carry-over from other donors' samples. The receptor chain draws on TRBV6-2 or TRBV6-3 and TRBJ1-5; the D gene cannot be named for sure. The nucleotides are TGTGCCAGCACCTCGTCGTATCGGTGGGGCCAGCATTTT. This is translated as CASTSSYRWGQHF.